One sample yielded the 30 T cell receptor beta chains listed below, sequenced in a study of quantifying T cell responses using KT2 cells (dated by TCRdb to 2016 to 2017). Context from the whole study: RNA was DNase-treated and reverse transcribed with TCR alpha and beta constant-region primers, mostly using SuperScript III.

The receptor library was made with UMI-ligation and nested PCR. Sequencer: Illumina MiSeq. A single-stranded oligonucleotide carrying the Illumina SP2 sequence and a UMI was ligated to the cDNA 3' end using T4 RNA ligase 1. PCR1 used about 4 cycles (98 degrees C 15 s, 69 degrees C 30 s, 72 degrees C 40 s), and the beta primer was an equimolar mix of RC1.1 and RC1.2 that covered TRBC1 and TRBC2. TCRdb reran the public reads through fastp at Q25 and MiXCR, keeping productive beta chains. Records with the same CDR3 protein are collapsed into one entry carrying the most frequent genes and DNA. In all, the sample holds 40,000 to 55,000 distinct CDR3 sequences, and roughly 11% of those were seen once. 10% of the sample lies in the top ten. What was sequenced was PBMCs spiked with cells of the T cell clone KT2. Receptor source: a human donor.

The rearrangement links TRBV15 to TRBJ2-4; unclear D gene. CDR1 is LNHNV and CDR2 is YYDKDF in the germline V gene (reference sequence). The CDR3 consists of 16 residues. The V and J ends lost 0 bases and 8 bases respectively, with 17 bases between them. The CDR3 loop is CATSRDMAPDVYIQYF. CDR3 nucleotide sequence: TGTGCCACCAGCAGAGATATGGCCCCGGATGTATACATTCAGTACTTC. Full variable domain (outside the CDR3, taken from reference TRBV15 and TRBJ2-4): DAMVIQNPRYQVTQFGKPVTLSCSQTLNHNVMYWYQQKSSQAPKLLFHYYDKDFNNEADTPDNFQSRRPNTSFCFLDIRSPGLGDTAMYLCATSRDMAPDVYIQYFGAGTRLSVL.

This clonotype was observed many times. In DNA, the CDR3 is TGTGCCAGCAGCACACAAGCGGGGACTAGCACAGATACGCAGTATTTT. This sequence encodes CASSTQAGTSTDTQYF. The chain has TRBV9 and TRBJ2-3; 7 positions match TRBD2. The trim removed 4 bases at V and 0 bases at J, leaving 8 bases unmatched. Germline V gene data show CDR1 as SGDLS and CDR2 as YYNGEE. CDR3 size: 16 residues.

This clonotype came up many times. The V call is TRBV7-2, the J call TRBJ1-1; D remains ambiguous. The V and J ends lost 4 bases and 2 bases respectively, with 14 bases between them. CDR3 length: 15 amino acids. Germline V lookup: CDR1 SGHTA, CDR2 FQGNSA. CDR3: CASSSEGLLNTEAFF. In DNA form, the CDR3 reads TGTGCCAGCAGCTCCGAGGGCCTGTTAAACACTGAAGCTTTCTTT.

The chain recombines TRBV27 with TRBJ1-5; D remains unclear. The CDR3 length is 15 residues. V was cut by 8 bases and J by 3 bases, with 17 bases left in between. The germline V gene encodes CDR1 MNHEY and CDR2 SMNVEV (reference sequence). CDR3 protein: CASGLRNGVNQPQHF. The CDR3 coding sequence is TGTGCCAGCGGCCTTCGTAATGGGGTCAATCAGCCCCAGCATTTT.

By proportion, this clonotype is medium-sized. V is TRBV2 and J is TRBJ1-5; D gene unclear. With 8 bases removed from V and 3 bases from J, the gap between germline ends came to 17 bases. The CDR3 is 15 amino acids. Per germline, CDR1 SNHLY and CDR2 FYNNEI. CDR3 nucleotide sequence: TGTGCCAGCCGGCCGATTACAGACGCCAATCAGCCCCAGCATTTT. This encodes CASRPITDANQPQHF.

This clonotype was counted many times. V and J are TRBV7-8 and TRBJ1-2; D remains ambiguous. The V gene's germline CDR1 is SGHVS and CDR2 FQNEAQ. This CDR3 is built from 15 residues. Trimming left V 4 bases short and J 6 bases short, with 18 bases between. CDR3 in amino acids: CASSSQIIGGDGYTF. As DNA, the CDR3 is TGTGCCAGCAGCTCCCAAATTATAGGTGGGGATGGCTACACCTTC.

Worth noting for this clonotype: A read error is likely, as this CDR3 ends without the conserved phenylalanine or tryptophan. The rearrangement uses TRBV25-1 and TRBJ1-2; no clear D gene. Trimming took off 4 bases at V and 2 bases at J, with 8 bases between the two ends. Germline CDR1 MGHDK, CDR2 SYGVNS. This CDR3 region has 13 residues. CDR3 protein: CASSVKANYGYTS. In DNA form, the CDR3 reads TGTGCCAGCAGTGTAAAAGCGAACTATGGCTACACCTCC.

This clonotype showed up just a few times. V is TRBV6-6 and J is TRBJ2-3, with a possible D match to TRBD2 (5 bases). The CDR3 has 12 amino acids. V was cut by 5 bases and J by 4 bases, with 7 bases left in between. Germline assignment: CDR1 MNHNY and CDR2 SVGAGI (reference sequence). CDR3: CASSLASDTQYF. CDR3 in DNA: TGTGCCAGCAGTCTAGCTTCAGATACGCAGTATTTT.

This clonotype has a count of ten or more. The chain employs TRBV4-3 and TRBJ2-6; 14 bases agree with TRBD2. CDR3 length: 20 residues. Germline CDR1 reads LGHNA; CDR2 reads YSLEER. J was trimmed by 2 bases and V by 0 bases; bases with no gene match: 6. In nucleotides, the CDR3 is TGCGCCAGCAGCCAAGAGGGACTAGCGGGAGTCACCCCTGGGGCCAACGTCCTGACTTTC. This gives the protein CASSQEGLAGVTPGANVLTF.

This clonotype was counted at least ten times. The rearrangement uses TRBV10-2 and TRBJ1-1, with D perhaps matching TRBD1 (5 bases). The CDR3 covers 16 residues. Trimming pared 3 bases from V and 1 base from J, leaving 15 bases between. Germline assignment: CDR1 WSHSY and CDR2 SAAADI. Here the CDR3 DNA reads TGCGCCAGCAGTGACGGGGCCCAGAACGCGAACACTGAAGCTTTCTTT. It encodes CASSDGAQNANTEAFF.

The chain recombines TRBV20-1 with TRBJ2-7; 12 bases map to TRBD2. J was trimmed by 9 bases and V by 3 bases; bases with no gene match: 9. The CDR3 sequence is 14 residues long. The V gene's germline CDR1 is DFQATT and CDR2 SNEGSKA (reference sequence). CDR3 DNA sequence: TGCAGTGCTAGGAGTTCTAGCGGGAGGGCGTGGCAGTACTTC. Protein: CSARSSSGRAWQYF.

This clonotype showed up just a few times. The rearrangement uses TRBV6-2 or TRBV6-3 and TRBJ2-1; 15 nucleotides agree with TRBD2. Germline V gene data show CDR1 as MNHEY and CDR2 as SVGEGT. The J segment lost 1 base and the V segment lost 6 bases, leaving 10 bases of the junction unmatched. CDR3 length: 19 amino acids. CDR3 bases: TGTGCCAGCAGCGGACTAGCGGGAGGGCCCTTGGTGTCCTACAATGAGCAGTTCTTC. Its translation is CASSGLAGGPLVSYNEQFF.

The chain has TRBV3-1 and TRBJ2-1; 9 nucleotides line up with TRBD2. This CDR3 is 17 amino acids long. The ends lost 4 bases at V and 2 bases at J; junction bases unmatched: 9. CDR1 LGHDT and CDR2 YNNKEL come from the germline V gene (reference sequence). Here the CDR3 DNA reads TGTGCCAGCAGCCCTAGAGCGGGGGGCCTAACCTACAATGAGCAGTTCTTC. This translates into CASSPRAGGLTYNEQFF.

A few counts support this clonotype. This chain links TRBV20-1 with TRBJ1-3, with no clear D. The CDR3 is 13 residues long. V was clipped by 2 bases and J by 2 bases, with 7 bases between them. Germline V lookup: CDR1 DFQATT, CDR2 SNEGSKA (reference sequence). The CDR3 coding sequence is TGCAGTGCTAGACGGGAGCCTGGAAACACCATATATTTT. Its translation is CSARREPGNTIYF.

This clonotype occurred a few times. V usage is TRBV12-3 or TRBV12-4 and J usage is TRBJ2-7, with D maybe TRBD1 (5 bases). CDR3 length equals 12 residues. V lost 3 bases and J 5 bases, leaving 8 bases between the germline ends. The CDR3 nucleotides are TGTGCCAGCAGTTTTGTCAGGGACGAGCAGTACTTC. This sequence encodes CASSFVRDEQYF.

This clonotype was seen only a few times. The rearrangement uses TRBV2 and TRBJ1-2, with D tentatively TRBD1 (6 bases). CDR1 is SNHLY and CDR2 is FYNNEI in the germline V gene. The CDR3 runs 15 residues. Trimming removed 6 bases from V and 4 bases from J, with 18 bases in between. CDR3 nucleotides: TGTGCCAGCAGCAACCGGGACAAGGCTTTCTATGGCTACACCTTC. Translated: CASSNRDKAFYGYTF.

The chain combines TRBV12-3 or TRBV12-4 with TRBJ1-4; TRBD1 agrees at 7 bases. There are 17 residues in the CDR3. The V segment lost 4 bases and the J segment 7 bases; nucleotides outside the gene matches: 15. This chain's CDR3 is CASSSRILGQDCEKLFF. The DNA of the CDR3 is TGTGCCAGCAGTTCCCGGATTTTAGGACAGGATTGTGAAAAACTGTTTTTT.

This sequence joins TRBV20-1 and TRBJ2-6; a weak D match, TRBD1 (5 bases). Trimming shortened V by 4 bases and J by 1 base, and 8 bases separated the two germline ends. Germline V gives CDR1 DFQATT, CDR2 SNEGSKA (reference sequence). The CDR3 totals 14 residues. The CDR3 sequence: CSATTASGANVLTF. For the CDR3, the DNA is TGCAGTGCTACGACAGCTTCTGGGGCCAACGTCCTGACTTTC.

This clonotype was recorded a few times. The genes are TRBV6-2 or TRBV6-3 and TRBJ1-1; D call uncertain. V lost 0 bases to trimming and J lost 0 bases, with 11 bases between them. From germline, CDR1 is MNHEY and CDR2 SVGEGT. The CDR3 is 16 amino acids. The CDR3 spells CASSYSRDTMNTEAFF. CDR3 coding DNA: TGTGCCAGCAGTTACTCGCGAGACACCATGAACACTGAAGCTTTCTTT.

This clonotype was recorded once. The chain couples TRBV2 to TRBJ2-5; no firm D call. The CDR3 is 12 amino acids. The V gene lost 0 bases and the J gene lost 5 bases, with 4 bases spanning the gap. Germline CDR1 reads SNHLY; CDR2 reads FYNNEI. The DNA for the CDR3 is TGTGCCAGCAGTGAAGCGCTGGAGACCCAGTACTTC. This encodes CASSEALETQYF.

This clonotype is medium-sized within its sample. The chain recombines TRBV12-3 or TRBV12-4 with TRBJ2-3, with D perhaps matching TRBD2 (6 bases). V was cut by 5 bases and J by 2 bases, with 11 bases left in between. The CDR3 has 14 residues. The CDR3 DNA sequence: TGTGCCAGCAGTCCGACTAGGTTCACAGATACGCAGTATTTT. Translated, it gives CASSPTRFTDTQYF.

This clonotype was counted only a few times. The V and J genes are TRBV20-1 and TRBJ1-5, with D possibly TRBD1 on 6 matching bases. This CDR3 comprises 14 residues. The germline V gene encodes CDR1 DFQATT and CDR2 SNEGSKA (reference sequence). V dropped 5 bases and J dropped 1 base, with 12 bases sitting between them. The chain's CDR3 is CSALGGASNQPQHF. Here the CDR3 DNA reads TGCAGTGCTCTAGGGGGGGCGAGCAATCAGCCCCAGCATTTT.

The V and J genes are TRBV5-4 and TRBJ2-2; TRBD2 agrees at 11 bases. The CDR3 has 16 amino acids. Trimming at V came to 1 base and at J to 6 bases, leaving 5 bases not matched to a gene. Germline CDR1 SGHNT, CDR2 YYREEE (reference sequence). The CDR3 nucleotides read TGTGCCAGCAGCTTGAGTAGCGGGGGGGCCGCCGGGGAGCTGTTTTTT. It yields the protein CASSLSSGGAAGELFF.

This rearrangement joins TRBV6-6 to TRBJ2-7; possibly TRBD1 for D (5 bases). The germline gives CDR1 MNHNY, CDR2 SVGAGI (reference sequence). This CDR3 region has 13 residues. The germline V and J ends were trimmed by 6 bases and 7 bases, with 16 bases remaining between them. The DNA for the CDR3 is TGTGCCAGCAGCACCGACAGTCCTACGGAGCAGTACTTC. Protein: CASSTDSPTEQYF.

This clonotype turned up a few times. J is TRBJ1-2 and V is TRBV4-2; no clear D. From germline, CDR1 is LGHNA and CDR2 YNFKEQ. With 0 bases removed from V and 4 bases from J, the gap between germline ends came to 15 bases. This CDR3 is built from 16 residues. In nucleotides, the CDR3 is TGTGCCAGCAGCCAAGAGTCCGGGATATCTCTCTATGGCTACACCTTC. Residues: CASSQESGISLYGYTF.

This clonotype was seen more than once but under ten times. The chain has TRBV11-2 and TRBJ2-5; the D gene is possibly TRBD2 (6 bases). The V gene's germline CDR1 is SGHAT and CDR2 FQNNGV. The ends were cut back, 1 base at V and 5 bases at J, with 11 bases in the middle. This CDR3 is built from 14 residues. The CDR3 DNA reads TGTGCCAGCAGCTTAGGTGGGGGGTTGGAGACCCAGTACTTC. It encodes CASSLGGGLETQYF.

This clonotype has at least ten counts. The J gene is TRBJ2-2, the V gene TRBV11-2; D is unclear. Germline V lookup: CDR1 SGHAT, CDR2 FQNNGV. Between the trimmed V and J ends, which lost 0 bases and 8 bases, there was a span of 7 bases. The CDR3 is 13 amino acids. CDR3 sequence: CASSLDPLGELFF. CDR3 nucleotides: TGTGCCAGCAGCTTAGATCCTCTTGGGGAGCTGTTTTTT.

This clonotype was seen at least ten times. The V and J genes are TRBV7-2 and TRBJ2-5; D uncertain. This CDR3 spans 13 amino acids. Trimming took 1 base from V and 1 from J, leaving 4 bases between them. Germline CDR1 is SGHTA and CDR2 is FQGNSA. For the CDR3, the DNA is TGTGCCAGCAGCTTAGGGCGCCAAGAGACCCAGTACTTC. It encodes CASSLGRQETQYF.

CDR3 DNA: TGCGCCAGCAGCTTGCAGGGGGCTGGTCCAGATACGCAGTATTTT. Its translation: CASSLQGAGPDTQYF. This chain joins TRBV5-1 and TRBJ2-3, with 8 nucleotides matching TRBD1. Germline lookup yields CDR1 SGHRS and CDR2 YFSETQ. This CDR3 has 15 residues. The ends lost 1 base at V and 4 bases at J; junction bases unmatched: 5.

This clonotype was recorded a few times. This sequence joins TRBV6-1 and TRBJ1-2; 7 bases match TRBD1. Germline V gene data show CDR1 as MNHNS and CDR2 as SASEGT. The CDR3 has 15 amino acids. V trimming: 8 bases; J trimming: 1 base; junction bases outside the gene matches: 10. CDR3 protein: CASVTGVMSNYGYTF. The DNA for the CDR3 is TGTGCCAGCGTTACAGGGGTAATGAGTAACTATGGCTACACCTTC.